This T cell receptor beta chain is from a study of early stage breast cancer tumors. The study's findings and limits: Most shared enriched TCRB sequences were commonly generated ones. Unsorted bulk genomic DNA sequencing lacked pairing and functional marker data.

Note on this clone: The antigen remains unidentified.

The data were produced by immunoSEQ multiplex PCR, yet TCRdb's version contains in-frame clones alone and is incomplete. The sample includes about 29,000 clones, roughly 86% of them seen just once. Germline CDR1 is SGHTA and CDR2 is FQGNSA. The CDR3 covers 14 residues. Trimming removed 5 bases from V and 8 bases from J, with 15 bases in between. This receptor was obtained from a person aged 45-60 years with breast cancer. The sample taken for sequencing was blood. V and J are TRBV7-2 and TRBJ2-2; D call uncertain. The CDR3 bases are TGTGCCAGCAGCCCTTATAATAGCCCTGGGGAGCTGTTTTTT. Translated, it gives CASSPYNSPGELFF. Looking up the rest from reference TRBV7-2 and TRBJ2-2 gives the full variable domain: GAGVSQSPSNKVTEKGKDVELRCDPISGHTALYWYRQSLGQGLEFLIYFQGNSAPDKSGLPSDRFSAERTGGSVSTLTIQRTQQEDSAVYLCASSPYNSPGELFFGEGSRLTVL.